The rows below give T cell receptor beta chains drawn from one sample of a study of early stage breast cancer tumors. Here immunoSEQ multiplex PCR was the method, and the copy in TCRdb shows in-frame clones only, minus some. The sample comprises about 72,000 clones, more than 60% of which are singletons, and under 3.5% rests with the top ten. Sequences were obtained from blood. The receptor source for this set is a person between 60 and 70 years old with breast cancer. Both conserved end residues are part of each CDR3. D genes are given only for firm matches. Where a row states a size, it is once, few, many or the class of an expanded clone; other rows omit it.

d_call: TRBD1; clone_size: .; v_call: TRBV11-2; j_call: TRBJ1-2; cdr3_aa: CASTRIRDSLDGYTF; cdr3_nt: TGTGCCAGCACCCGGATCAGGGACAGCCTAGATGGCTACACCTTC
d_call: .; clone_size: .; v_call: TRBV19; j_call: TRBJ1-4; cdr3_aa: CASSFPGSSSEKLFF; cdr3_nt: TGTGCCAGTAGTTTCCCAGGGAGTTCGAGTGAAAAACTGTTTTTT
d_call: TRBD1; clone_size: few; v_call: TRBV25-1; j_call: TRBJ1-2; cdr3_aa: CASSESGTVNYGYTF; cdr3_nt: TGTGCCAGCAGTGAATCCGGGACAGTCAACTATGGCTACACCTTC
d_call: .; clone_size: .; v_call: TRBV6-1; j_call: TRBJ2-6; cdr3_aa: CASTSHSGANVLTF; cdr3_nt: TGTGCCAGCACCTCCCACTCTGGGGCCAACGTCCTGACTTTC
d_call: TRBD2; clone_size: .; v_call: TRBV5-4; j_call: TRBJ2-5; cdr3_aa: CASTRLDAAGGETQYF; cdr3_nt: TGTGCCAGCACCCGCTTGGATGCCGCGGGAGGGGAGACCCAGTACTTC
d_call: TRBD2; clone_size: .; v_call: TRBV27; j_call: TRBJ2-3; cdr3_aa: CASSLAGGPGGTQYF; cdr3_nt: TGTGCCAGCAGTTTGGCGGGGGGGCCCGGAGGTACGCAGTATTTT
d_call: .; clone_size: .; v_call: TRBV6-5; j_call: TRBJ2-7; cdr3_aa: CASSYSFARGYEQYF; cdr3_nt: TGTGCCAGCAGTTACTCGTTTGCACGGGGGTACGAGCAGTACTTC
d_call: .; clone_size: .; v_call: TRBV11-2; j_call: TRBJ2-7; cdr3_aa: CASSLPSYEQYF; cdr3_nt: TGTGCCAGCAGCCTCCCTTCCTACGAGCAGTACTTC
d_call: TRBD2; clone_size: .; v_call: TRBV11-3; j_call: TRBJ2-3; cdr3_aa: CASSRGGWQGPDTQYF; cdr3_nt: TGTGCCAGCAGCCGGGGAGGGTGGCAGGGCCCCGATACGCAGTATTTT
d_call: .; clone_size: .; v_call: TRBV14; j_call: TRBJ2-1; cdr3_aa: CASSQSRGSNEQFF; cdr3_nt: TGTGCCAGCAGCCAGTCTAGGGGATCCAATGAGCAGTTCTTC
d_call: .; clone_size: .; v_call: TRBV28; j_call: TRBJ2-7; cdr3_aa: CASNPPGTIYEQYF; cdr3_nt: TGTGCCAGCAACCCGCCGGGGACCATCTACGAGCAGTACTTC